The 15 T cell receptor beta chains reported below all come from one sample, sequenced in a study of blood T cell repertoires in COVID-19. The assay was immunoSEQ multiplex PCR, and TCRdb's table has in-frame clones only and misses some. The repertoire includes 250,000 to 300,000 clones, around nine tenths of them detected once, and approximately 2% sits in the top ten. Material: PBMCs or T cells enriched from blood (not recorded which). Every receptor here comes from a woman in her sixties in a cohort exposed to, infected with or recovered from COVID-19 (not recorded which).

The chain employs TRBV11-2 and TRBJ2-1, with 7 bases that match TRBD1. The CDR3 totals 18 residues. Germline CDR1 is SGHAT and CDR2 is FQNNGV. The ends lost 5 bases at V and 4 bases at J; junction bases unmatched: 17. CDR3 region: CASSQPRQGHILYNEQFF. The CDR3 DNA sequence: TGTGCCAGCAGCCAGCCGAGACAGGGCCACATTCTTTACAATGAGCAGTTCTTC.

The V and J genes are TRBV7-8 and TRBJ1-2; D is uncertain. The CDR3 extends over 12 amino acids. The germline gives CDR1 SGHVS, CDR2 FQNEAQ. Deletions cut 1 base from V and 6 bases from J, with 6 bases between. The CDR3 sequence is CASSLDTDGYTF. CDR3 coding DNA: TGTGCCAGCAGCTTAGATACAGATGGCTACACCTTC.

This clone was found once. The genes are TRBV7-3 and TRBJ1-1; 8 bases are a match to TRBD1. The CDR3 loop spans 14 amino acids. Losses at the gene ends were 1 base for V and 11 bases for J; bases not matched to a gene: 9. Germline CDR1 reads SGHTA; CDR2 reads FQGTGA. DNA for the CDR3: TGTGCCAGCAGCTTAAATGGTGGACAGGGACAGGCTTTCTTT. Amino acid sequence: CASSLNGGQGQAFF.

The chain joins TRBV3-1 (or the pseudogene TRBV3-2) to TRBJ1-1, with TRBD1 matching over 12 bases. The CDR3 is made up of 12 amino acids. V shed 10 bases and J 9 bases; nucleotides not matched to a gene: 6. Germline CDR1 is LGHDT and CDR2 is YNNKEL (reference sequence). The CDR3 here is CATSRDRGQAFF. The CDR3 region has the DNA TGTGCCACTTCCCGGGACAGGGGGCAAGCTTTCTTT.

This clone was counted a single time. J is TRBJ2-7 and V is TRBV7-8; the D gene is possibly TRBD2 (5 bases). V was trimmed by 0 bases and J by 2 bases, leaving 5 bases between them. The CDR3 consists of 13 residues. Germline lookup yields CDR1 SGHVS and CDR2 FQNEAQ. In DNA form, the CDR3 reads TGTGCCAGCAGCTTAGCGGGAGCCTACGAGCAGTACTTC. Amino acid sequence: CASSLAGAYEQYF.

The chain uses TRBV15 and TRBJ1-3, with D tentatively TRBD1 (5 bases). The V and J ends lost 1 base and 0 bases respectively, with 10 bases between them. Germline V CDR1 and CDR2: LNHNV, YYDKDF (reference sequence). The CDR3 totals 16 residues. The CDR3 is CATSRVGRASGNTIYF. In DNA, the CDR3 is TGTGCCACCAGCAGAGTTGGCAGGGCCTCTGGAAACACCATATATTTT.

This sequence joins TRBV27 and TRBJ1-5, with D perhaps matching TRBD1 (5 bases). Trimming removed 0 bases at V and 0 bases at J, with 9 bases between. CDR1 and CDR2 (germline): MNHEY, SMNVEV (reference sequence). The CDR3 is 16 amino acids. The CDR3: CASSLSDRVSNQPQHF. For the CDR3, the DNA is TGTGCCAGCAGTTTATCAGACAGAGTTAGCAATCAGCCCCAGCATTTT.

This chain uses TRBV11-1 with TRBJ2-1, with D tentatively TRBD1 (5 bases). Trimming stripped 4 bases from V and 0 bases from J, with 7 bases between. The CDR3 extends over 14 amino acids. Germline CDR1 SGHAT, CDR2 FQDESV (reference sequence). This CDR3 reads CASSSDSSYNEQFF. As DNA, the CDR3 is TGTGCCAGCAGCTCTGACAGCTCCTACAATGAGCAGTTCTTC.

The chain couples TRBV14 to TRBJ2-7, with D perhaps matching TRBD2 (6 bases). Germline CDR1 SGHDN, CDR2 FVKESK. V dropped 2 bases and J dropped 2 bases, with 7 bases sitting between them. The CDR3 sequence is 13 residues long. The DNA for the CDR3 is TGTGCCAGCAGCCAATGGGGGGCCTACGAGCAGTACTTC. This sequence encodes CASSQWGAYEQYF. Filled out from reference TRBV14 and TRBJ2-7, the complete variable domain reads EAGVTQFPSHSVIEKGQTVTLRCDPISGHDNLYWYRRVMGKEIKFLLHFVKESKQDESGMPNNRFLAERTGGTYSTLKVQPAELEDSGVYFCASSQWGAYEQYFGPGTRLTVT.

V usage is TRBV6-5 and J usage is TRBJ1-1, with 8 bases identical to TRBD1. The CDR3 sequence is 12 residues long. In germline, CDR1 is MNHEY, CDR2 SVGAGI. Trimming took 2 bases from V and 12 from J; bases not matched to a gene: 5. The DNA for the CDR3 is TGTGCCAGCAGTTACCAAGGGACAGGAACTTTCTTT. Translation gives CASSYQGTGTFF.

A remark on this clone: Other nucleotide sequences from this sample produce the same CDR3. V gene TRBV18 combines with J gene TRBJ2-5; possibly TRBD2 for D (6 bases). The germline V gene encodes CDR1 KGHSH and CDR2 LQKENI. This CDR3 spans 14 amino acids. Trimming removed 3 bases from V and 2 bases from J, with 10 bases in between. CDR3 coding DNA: TGTGCCAGCTCACCGAGGAGGGATCAAGAGACCCAGTACTTC. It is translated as CASSPRRDQETQYF.

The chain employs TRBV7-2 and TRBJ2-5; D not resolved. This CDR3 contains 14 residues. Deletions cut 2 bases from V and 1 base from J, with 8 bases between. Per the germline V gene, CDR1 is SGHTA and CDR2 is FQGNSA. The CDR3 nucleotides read TGTGCCAGCAGCTTAAGGCGGCCCCAAGAGACCCAGTACTTC. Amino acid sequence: CASSLRRPQETQYF.

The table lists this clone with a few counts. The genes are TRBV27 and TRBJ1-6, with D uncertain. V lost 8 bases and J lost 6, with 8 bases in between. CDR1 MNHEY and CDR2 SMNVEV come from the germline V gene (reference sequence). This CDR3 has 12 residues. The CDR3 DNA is TGTGCCAGCCGCCTACTTAATTCACCCCTCCACTTT. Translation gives CASRLLNSPLHF.

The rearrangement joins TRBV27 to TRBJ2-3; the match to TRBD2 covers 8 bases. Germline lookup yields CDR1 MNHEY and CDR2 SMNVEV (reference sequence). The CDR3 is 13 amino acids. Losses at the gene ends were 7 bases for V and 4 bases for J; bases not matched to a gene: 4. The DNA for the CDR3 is TGTGCCAGCAAACTAGCGGATTCAGATACGCAGTATTTT. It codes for CASKLADSDTQYF.

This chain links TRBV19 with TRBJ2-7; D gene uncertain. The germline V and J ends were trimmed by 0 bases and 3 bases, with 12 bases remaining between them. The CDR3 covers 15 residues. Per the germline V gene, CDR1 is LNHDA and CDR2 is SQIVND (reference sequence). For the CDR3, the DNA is TGTGCCAGTAGTATAGATCCGGTAGATTTCTACGAGCAGTACTTC. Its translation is CASSIDPVDFYEQYF.